The 21 T cell receptor beta chains presented below share a single source sample, sequenced in a study of blood T cell repertoires in COVID-19. Using immunoSEQ multiplex PCR, the repertoire was profiled, and TCRdb retains in-frame clones only, with some absent. The table lists fewer than 300,000 clones, 80% to 90% of them singletons. Material for sequencing was peripheral blood. Receptor source: a man older than 75 with acute or convalescent COVID-19.

CDR3 coding DNA: TGTGCCAGCAGCGTAGAAGGTGGGGCAGGGGTTCGGAACACCATATATTTT. It encodes CASSVEGGAGVRNTIYF. V is TRBV9 and J is TRBJ1-3; a weak D match, TRBD1 (6 bases). Looked up from germline, CDR1 is SGDLS and CDR2 is YYNGEE. Trimming shortened V by 0 bases and J by 7 bases, and 20 bases separated the two germline ends. The CDR3 has 17 residues.

The rearrangement joins TRBV27 to TRBJ2-2; 11 bases align to TRBD2. The CDR3 covers 19 residues. The V segment lost 1 base and the J segment 2 bases; nucleotides outside the gene matches: 9. From germline, CDR1 is MNHEY and CDR2 SMNVEV (reference sequence). The CDR3 nucleotides read TGTGCCAGCAGTTTATGGGGGCCTAGCGGGGGGTATAACACCGGGGAGCTGTTTTTT. Translating it yields CASSLWGPSGGYNTGELFF.

The chain uses TRBV19 and TRBJ2-1; 13 bases map to TRBD2. CDR1 is LNHDA, CDR2 SQIVND, per germline (reference sequence). The V segment lost 7 bases and the J segment 0 bases; nucleotides outside the gene matches: 12. The CDR3 sequence is 19 residues long. This CDR3 reads CASTMGGLAGRSSYNEQFF. The CDR3 DNA follows: TGTGCCAGTACCATGGGGGGACTAGCGGGACGGAGCTCCTACAATGAGCAGTTCTTC.

The chain links TRBV5-1 to TRBJ2-3; TRBD2 might be the D (6 bases). This CDR3 spans 16 amino acids. Germline CDR1 and CDR2: SGHRS and YFSETQ. Trimming left V 4 bases short and J 3 bases short, with 18 bases between. CDR3 region: CASSPGDFRGTDTQYF. CDR3 nucleotides: TGCGCCAGCAGCCCTGGGGACTTCCGAGGGACAGATACGCAGTATTTT.

The chain is built from TRBV14 and TRBJ2-5, with TRBD2 matching over 12 bases. Germline V gives CDR1 SGHDN, CDR2 FVKESK. Trimming at V came to 4 bases and at J to 3 bases, leaving 0 bases not matched to a gene. The CDR3 runs to 14 residues. The CDR3 is CASSRLAGEETQYF. As DNA, the CDR3 is TGTGCCAGCAGCCGACTAGCGGGGGAAGAGACCCAGTACTTC.

The chain couples TRBV5-1 to TRBJ2-7; D unresolved. There are 15 residues in the CDR3. Trimming took 0 bases from V and 0 from J, leaving 10 bases between them. Germline lookup yields CDR1 SGHRS and CDR2 YFSETQ. The CDR3 bases are TGCGCCAGCAGCTTGGTTCCGGAGAGCTCCTACGAGCAGTACTTC. Its protein product is CASSLVPESSYEQYF.

The chain recombines TRBV6-6 with TRBJ1-4; D may be TRBD1 (5 bases). With 3 bases removed from V and 7 bases from J, the gap between germline ends came to 18 bases. The length of the CDR3 is 16 residues. Germline V gene sequence: CDR1 MNHNY, CDR2 SVGAGI (reference sequence). The CDR3 loop reads CASSYTGTQGGEKLFF. CDR3 in DNA: TGTGCCAGCAGTTATACCGGGACCCAGGGAGGTGAAAAACTGTTTTTT.

This clone was recorded only once. The V gene is TRBV28, the J gene TRBJ1-4; TRBD1 aligns across 7 bases. The length of the CDR3 is 20 residues. Trimming cost V 5 bases and J 2 bases; bases outside gene matches: 20. Germline CDR1 and CDR2: MDHEN and SYDVKM. DNA of the CDR3: TGTGCCAGCAGTCCCCCGCAGGGGGGAGGCCCAGGCGGTACTAATGAAAAACTGTTTTTT. This translates into CASSPPQGGGPGGTNEKLFF.

The V and J genes are TRBV18 and TRBJ1-1; tentative D call: TRBD1 (6 bases). The CDR3 has 16 amino acids. V was cut by 3 bases and J by 1 base, with 15 bases left in between. Germline V gene lookup returns CDR1 KGHSH and CDR2 LQKENI. DNA for the CDR3: TGTGCCAGCTCACCTTCCGCAGGGGCTGGGAACACTGAAGCTTTCTTT. It is translated as CASSPSAGAGNTEAFF.

The CDR3 DNA follows: TGTGCCAGCAGCCTCGACGGGAATCAGCCCCAGCATTTT. It specifies CASSLDGNQPQHF. The gene calls are TRBV2 and TRBJ1-5; D is uncertain. The CDR3 is 13 amino acids. V was clipped by 6 bases and J by 4 bases, with 10 bases between them. Germline CDR1 and CDR2: SNHLY and FYNNEI.

The CDR3 here is CASSVGPRGTVSYNEQFF. The CDR3, as DNA: TGTGCCAGCAGCGTAGGGCCCCGGGGGACGGTCTCCTACAATGAGCAGTTCTTC. The chain combines TRBV9 with TRBJ2-1; tentatively, D is TRBD2 (6 bases). Germline CDR1 SGDLS, CDR2 YYNGEE. Deletions cut 0 bases from V and 0 bases from J, with 16 bases between. The CDR3 runs 18 residues.

This clone was detected only a few times. The chain uses TRBV3-1 (or the pseudogene TRBV3-2) and TRBJ2-7, with unresolved D. Germline loops: CDR1 LGHDT, CDR2 YNNKEL (reference sequence). This CDR3 is built from 12 residues. V dropped 4 bases and J dropped 3 bases, with 7 bases sitting between them. CDR3 bases: TGTGCCAGCAGCCGAAACGGCTACGAGCAGTACTTC. This encodes CASSRNGYEQYF.

This clone came up once. CDR3 residues: CASSSQGLDYEQYF. The DNA for the CDR3 is TGCGCCAGCAGTTCCCAGGGGCTAGACTACGAGCAGTACTTC. The chain combines TRBV10-2 with TRBJ2-7; tentatively, D is TRBD1 (6 bases). With 5 bases removed from V and 3 bases from J, the gap between germline ends came to 14 bases. The CDR3 has 14 amino acids. Germline V gene data show CDR1 as WSHSY and CDR2 as SAAADI.

The gene calls are TRBV5-8 and TRBJ2-2; 8 bases map to TRBD2. CDR3 size: 16 residues. Trimming at V came to 3 bases and at J to 3 bases, leaving 7 bases not matched to a gene. Germline V gene sequence: CDR1 SGHTS, CDR2 YDEGEE. CDR3 in DNA: TGTGCCAGCAGCTCCCTCGGACTAGCAGACACCGGGGAGCTGTTTTTT. Protein: CASSSLGLADTGELFF. The full variable domain, its missing parts supplied by reference TRBV5-8 and TRBJ2-2, is EAGVTQSPTHLIKTRGQQATLRCSPISGHTSVYWYQQALGLGLQFLLWYDEGEERNRGNFPPRFSGRQFPNYSSELNVNALELEDSALYLCASSSLGLADTGELFFGEGSRLTVL.

The gene calls are TRBV6-6 and TRBJ1-2; D gene ambiguous. There are 12 residues in the CDR3. CDR1 and CDR2 from the germline V gene are MNHNY and SVGAGI (reference sequence). Trimming cost V 6 bases and J 4 bases, with 9 bases left between them. The CDR3 sequence: CASSSPGYGYTF. The CDR3 bases are TGTGCCAGCAGCTCCCCGGGCTATGGCTACACCTTC.

The chain carries TRBV5-4 and TRBJ1-6; 7 bases fit TRBD1. Losses at the gene ends were 3 bases for V and 9 bases for J; bases not matched to a gene: 9. The CDR3 is 15 residues long. The germline V gene encodes CDR1 SGHNT and CDR2 YYREEE (reference sequence). The CDR3 here is CASSSGTEILSPLHF. In DNA form, the CDR3 reads TGTGCCAGCAGCTCCGGGACAGAAATCCTTTCACCCCTCCACTTT.

The sample holds one count of this clone. The chain carries TRBV19 and TRBJ2-2; TRBD1 is a possible D gene (6 bases). This CDR3 is 15 amino acids long. The germline CDR1 and CDR2 sequences are LNHDA and SQIVND (reference sequence). Trimming stripped 6 bases from V and 2 bases from J, with 13 bases between. CDR3 sequence reads: CASRFGDINTGELFF. CDR3 bases: TGTGCCAGTAGATTCGGGGACATAAACACCGGGGAGCTGTTTTTT.

The chain has TRBV7-9 and TRBJ1-4; perhaps TRBD1 as D (6 bases). This CDR3 has 16 amino acids. Trimming removed 1 base from V and 7 bases from J, with 16 bases in between. Germline assignment: CDR1 SEHNR and CDR2 FQNEAQ (reference sequence). CDR3 region: CASSLDGTRGGEKLFF. The CDR3, as DNA: TGTGCCAGCAGCTTAGACGGCACGAGAGGGGGTGAAAAACTGTTTTTT.

Regarding this clone: The sample holds other DNA sequences that translate to the same CDR3. V is TRBV5-1 and J is TRBJ1-5; TRBD1 matches 7 bases. The CDR3 is 14 amino acids. V was pared by 1 base and J by 2 bases, with 0 bases of the junction left unmatched. In germline, CDR1 is SGHRS, CDR2 YFSETQ. CDR3 loop: CASSLTGGNQPQHF. The CDR3 nucleotides read TGCGCCAGCAGCTTGACAGGGGGCAATCAGCCCCAGCATTTT.

This clone was found a few times. This chain links TRBV27 with TRBJ2-2; perhaps TRBD1 as D (6 bases). Germline V CDR1 and CDR2: MNHEY, SMNVEV (reference sequence). There are 15 residues in the CDR3. V was shortened by 3 bases and J by 2 bases, with 10 bases between the two germline ends. CDR3: CASSFADRNTGELFF. The CDR3 DNA follows: TGTGCCAGCAGTTTCGCGGACAGAAACACCGGGGAGCTGTTTTTT.

DNA of the CDR3: TGTGCCAGCAGTCGGACTAGCGGGCTTCCGAAGACCCAGTACTTC. It translates to CASSRTSGLPKTQYF. The chain combines TRBV3-1 (or the pseudogene TRBV3-2) with TRBJ2-5; TRBD2 matches 11 bases. V shed 6 bases and J 6 bases; nucleotides not matched to a gene: 9. Looked up from germline, CDR1 is LGHDT and CDR2 is YNNKEL (reference sequence). CDR3 length equals 15 residues.